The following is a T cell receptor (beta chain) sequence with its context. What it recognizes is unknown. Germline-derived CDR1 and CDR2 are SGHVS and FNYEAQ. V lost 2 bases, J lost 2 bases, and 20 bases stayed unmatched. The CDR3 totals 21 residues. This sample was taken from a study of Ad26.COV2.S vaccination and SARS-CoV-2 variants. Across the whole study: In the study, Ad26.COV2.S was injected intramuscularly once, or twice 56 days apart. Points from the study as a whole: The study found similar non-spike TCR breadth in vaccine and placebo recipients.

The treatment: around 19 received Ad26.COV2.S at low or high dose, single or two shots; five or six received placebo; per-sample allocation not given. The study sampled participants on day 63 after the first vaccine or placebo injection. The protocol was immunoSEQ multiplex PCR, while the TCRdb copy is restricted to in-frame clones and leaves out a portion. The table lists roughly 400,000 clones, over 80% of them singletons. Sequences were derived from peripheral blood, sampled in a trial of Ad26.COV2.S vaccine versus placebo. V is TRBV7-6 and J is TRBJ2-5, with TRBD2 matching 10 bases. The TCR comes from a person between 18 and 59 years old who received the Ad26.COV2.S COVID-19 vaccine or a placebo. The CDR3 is CASSLNGGLWGSGGTQETQYF. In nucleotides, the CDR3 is TGTGCCAGCAGCTTAAACGGAGGTCTCTGGGGTAGCGGGGGGACTCAAGAGACCCAGTACTTC.